This TCR beta chain comes out of a study of T-cell reconstitution after alpha-beta-depleted transplantation in children. Points from the study as a whole: In some patients, recipient T cells and intrathymic progenitors surviving conditioning explained high day-60 diversity. Several hundred expanded graft clones reportedly were the source of alpha-beta T cells about two months after transplant. Newly produced T cells mostly accounted for T-cell counts and diversity one year post-transplant.

Concerning this clonotype itself: Antigen: not known.

CDR1 and CDR2 (germline): MDHEN, SYDVKM. The V and J ends lost 5 bases and 6 bases, in that order; junction bases with no gene match: 13. The CDR3 consists of 15 residues. This sample's TCRbeta library carried unique molecular identifier barcodes. TCRdb re-analysed the PCR reads in MiXCR, keeping a single row per CDR3 protein. This table holds about 440,000 distinct CDR3 sequences, around 46% found once. The chain links TRBV28 to TRBJ2-7, with 7 nucleotides matching TRBD1. The clonotype comes from a girl aged 2 to 10 with aplastic anemia, due to receive a stem cell transplant. The specimen comprised PBMCs, sampled before TCRalphabeta/CD19-depleted stem cell transplant. Here the CDR3 reads CASSTTTGSAPEQYF. Written as DNA, the CDR3 is TGTGCCAGCAGTACGACGACAGGGTCGGCACCCGAGCAGTACTTC.